This T cell receptor (beta chain) is drawn from a study of OX40 agonist ivuxolimab in advanced cancers. Study context: Enrollees could have had prior anti-PD-1, anti-PD-L1 or anti-CTLA-4 therapy, which 30% to 50% had received.

Remarks on this clone: Its antigen remains unidentified.

On cycle 4 day 1 and cycle 7 day 1, as well as at baseline, blood was sampled. Losses at the gene ends were 5 bases for V and 4 bases for J; bases not matched to a gene: 5. CDR3 length: 15 amino acids. Germline V lookup: CDR1 PRHDT, CDR2 FYEKMQ (reference sequence). Study-wide results and caveats: Averaging showed that CD8+ T cells had more expanded clones than CD4+ did. Clonal expansion by week 6 occurred in CD4+ and CD8+ blood T cells (at 0.1 to 3.0 mg/kg).

Using immunoSEQ multiplex PCR, the repertoire was profiled, and TCRdb retains in-frame clones only, with some absent. The table has approximately 62,000 clones, 90% to 95% seen once. The source is an adult with an advanced solid tumor such as melanoma, head and neck, liver or kidney cancer. Sequences were derived from CD4+ or CD8+ T cells sorted from blood, sampled in a trial of the OX40 agonist ivuxolimab. The genes are TRBV13 and TRBJ1-5, with 10 bases that match TRBD1. CDR3 loop: CASSQGTGVNQPQHF. CDR3 in DNA: TGTGCCAGCAGCCAGGGGACAGGGGTAAATCAGCCCCAGCATTTT.